This record looks at one T cell receptor (beta chain) sequence and its context. The antigen remains unidentified. The record originates from a study of T cells expressing NK-cell markers. As for the study in general: Sorted CD3+CD56-NKG2C+, CD3+CD56+NKG2C- and CD3+CD56+NKG2C+ T cells were the source of the TCR beta repertoires.

The CDR3 consists of 18 residues. Germline CDR1 and CDR2: GTSNPN and SVGIG (reference sequence). Overall study results and limits: Each of 5 to 7 donors carried dominant NKG2C+ clonotypes accounting for about 1.0-7.0% of CD8+ T cells.

5'RACE template switching with UMIs generated TCR beta cDNA. TCRdb reprocessed the 5' RACE reads and keeps a single row for each CDR3 protein, giving no DNA. The listing records 500,000 to 700,000 distinct CDR3 sequences. The chain has TRBV30 and TRBJ2-1; checking the TCRdb D call of TRBD1 is not possible without DNA. The TCR comes from a man between 18 and 29 years old in good health. Sequencing was done on a sample of blood T cells: a sorted CD56 or NKG2C T cell subset, CD4+ or CD8+ T cells, or bulk PBMC T cells (not recorded which). The CDR3 is CAWSAGTENFGPYNEQFF.